This T cell receptor (beta chain) was documented in a study of response to subunit inactivated influenza vaccine. General study findings and limits: Seasonal influenza vaccination, on each occasion, was suggested by the authors to recruit few new T cells.

This clonotype was found a few times. Its specificity is not known. TCRdb passed the RT-PCR reads through MiXCR, listing each CDR3 protein once. The sample shows about 300,000 distinct CDR3 sequences, about 20% of them seen only once. With V trimmed by 2 bases and J by 2 bases, 3 bases remained unmatched. The CDR3 consists of 14 residues. This chain uses TRBV12-3 or TRBV12-4 with TRBJ2-7; 7 bases map to TRBD2. This TCR derives from a man between 50 and 75 years old who received an inactivated influenza vaccine. The source material was PBMCs from blood, sampled approximately 20 months after vaccination. The CDR3 region is CASSLSGRAYEQYF. The CDR3 DNA follows: TGTGCCAGCAGTTTAAGTGGGAGGGCCTACGAGCAGTACTTC.